One sample yielded the 27 T cell receptor beta chains listed below, sequenced in a study of shared clonotypes between healthy human individuals. The data were produced by immunoSEQ multiplex PCR, yet TCRdb's version contains in-frame clones alone and is incomplete. The table lists just under 350,000 clones, about 70% of them singletons, with 10% in the top ten. The sequencing sample was made of memory CD4+ T cells sorted from blood. The subset: CD45RA-negative fraction. The receptor set was obtained from a young man in good health.

This clone was detected only a few times. V is TRBV5-1 and J is TRBJ2-7; TRBD2 matches 10 bases. This CDR3 is 15 amino acids long. Trimming took 5 bases from V and 3 from J; bases not matched to a gene: 8. Germline values: CDR1 SGHRS, CDR2 YFSETQ. In DNA form, the CDR3 reads TGCGCCAGCAGTTATTCTAGCGGGAGTTTCTACGAGCAGTACTTC. Translation gives CASSYSSGSFYEQYF.

This rearrangement joins TRBV30 to TRBJ1-1; 7 positions agree with TRBD1. CDR3 length: 14 residues. Germline V CDR1 and CDR2: GTSNPN, SVGIG (reference sequence). With 5 bases clipped from V and 4 bases from J, the junction kept 10 bases outside the gene matches. CDR3 in DNA: TGTGCCTGGGGTTCCGGGACAGTGAGCACTGAAGCTTTCTTT. Translated: CAWGSGTVSTEAFF.

This clone was found many times. The CDR3 sequence: CASSYWASGRGDEQFF. DNA for the CDR3: TGTGCCAGCAGTTACTGGGCTAGCGGGAGGGGGGATGAGCAGTTCTTC. J is TRBJ2-1 and V is TRBV6-6; 12 bases are a match to TRBD2. The V gene end was trimmed by 1 base and the J gene end by 8 bases; junction bases not matched to a gene: 6. The V gene's germline CDR1 is MNHNY and CDR2 SVGAGI (reference sequence). The CDR3 is 16 residues long.

Concerning this clone: The sample contains more than one DNA sequence encoding this CDR3. CDR3 amino acids: CASSLRVDQPQHF. Here the CDR3 DNA reads TGTGCCAGCAGCTTAAGGGTTGACCAGCCCCAGCATTTT. The chain employs TRBV11-2 and TRBJ1-5, with no clear D. CDR1 SGHAT and CDR2 FQNNGV come from the germline V gene. Trimming left V 2 bases short and J 7 bases short, with 9 bases between. This CDR3 comprises 13 residues.

The V gene is TRBV10-3, the J gene TRBJ2-1; 10 bases align to TRBD2. The CDR3 loop spans 15 amino acids. Germline trimming cut 5 bases from V and 7 bases from J; bases unmatched to any gene: 8. Germline CDR1 reads ENHRY; CDR2 reads SYGVKD. CDR3 sequence reads: CAISTASGSINEQFF. As DNA, the CDR3 is TGTGCCATCAGTACGGCTAGCGGGAGTATAAATGAGCAGTTCTTC.

CDR3 DNA sequence: TGTGCCAGCAGCTGGTACGCAACTGACAGTCCAGAGACCCAGTACTTC. Translated, it gives CASSWYATDSPETQYF. The chain uses TRBV7-2 and TRBJ2-5; D may be TRBD1 (5 bases). The CDR3 sequence is 16 residues long. V was trimmed by 4 bases and J by 4 bases, leaving 19 bases between them. The germline V gene encodes CDR1 SGHTA and CDR2 FQGNSA.

The sample holds a few counts of this clone. The V gene is TRBV19, the J gene TRBJ1-1, with D possibly matching TRBD1 (5 bases). The CDR3 is made up of 13 amino acids. Deletions cut 8 bases from V and 0 bases from J, with 10 bases between. The germline V gene encodes CDR1 LNHDA and CDR2 SQIVND (reference sequence). The DNA of the CDR3 is TGTGCCAGTTTCCACAGGATGAACACTGAAGCTTTCTTT. It translates to CASFHRMNTEAFF.

The CDR3 bases are TGCAGCGTTTCTAGCGGGGGGGGGTACCAAGAGACCCAGTACTTC. As protein: CSVSSGGGYQETQYF. The chain combines TRBV29-1 with TRBJ2-5, with 12 bases that match TRBD2. Germline CDR1 SQVTM, CDR2 ANQGSEA. V shed 5 bases and J 0 bases; nucleotides not matched to a gene: 4. CDR3 size: 15 residues.

The chain is built from TRBV2 and TRBJ1-5; TRBD1 matches at 7 bases. CDR1 is SNHLY, CDR2 FYNNEI, per germline. The CDR3 sequence is 14 residues long. The junction had 8 bases not matched to a gene; V was cut back by 6 bases and J by 6 bases. The chain's CDR3 is CASSEQGSGQPQHF. The DNA for the CDR3 is TGTGCCAGCAGCGAACAGGGGAGCGGTCAGCCCCAGCATTTT.

For the CDR3, the DNA is TGTGCCAGTAGTCCCGGGACAGTTGCGCAGTATTTT. This gives the protein CASSPGTVAQYF. The genes are TRBV19 and TRBJ2-3; TRBD1 matches 7 bases. V was pared by 5 bases and J by 10 bases, with 6 bases of the junction left unmatched. CDR1 is LNHDA and CDR2 is SQIVND in the germline V gene (reference sequence). The CDR3 consists of 12 residues. The full variable domain, with the rest looked up from reference TRBV19 and TRBJ2-3, is DGGITQSPKYLFRKEGQNVTLSCEQNLNHDAMYWYRQDPGQGLRLIYYSQIVNDFQKGDIAEGYSVSREKKESFPLTVTSAQKNPTAFYLCASSPGTVAQYFGPGTRLTVL.

The gene calls are TRBV10-2 and TRBJ2-7; D might be TRBD2 (6 bases). Germline CDR1 WSHSY, CDR2 SAAADI. The CDR3 totals 14 residues. V was shortened by 2 bases and J by 0 bases, with 8 bases between the two germline ends. In nucleotides, the CDR3 is TGCGCCAGCAGTGAGCGGGGGAGCTCCTACGAGCAGTACTTC. Its protein is CASSERGSSYEQYF.

This clone was recorded a few times. The rearrangement links TRBV6-6 to TRBJ2-1; TRBD2 matches at 13 bases. The V and J ends lost 6 bases and 0 bases, in that order; junction bases with no gene match: 2. This CDR3 contains 16 residues. Looked up from germline, CDR1 is MNHNY and CDR2 is SVGAGI (reference sequence). CDR3: CASSRLAGGSYNEQFF. CDR3 bases: TGTGCCAGCAGCCGACTAGCGGGAGGCTCCTACAATGAGCAGTTCTTC.

This chain links TRBV29-1 with TRBJ2-7; 7 nucleotides line up with TRBD2. The CDR3 extends over 12 amino acids. The V gene end was trimmed by 6 bases and the J gene end by 1 base; junction bases not matched to a gene: 3. The germline V gene has CDR1 SQVTM and CDR2 ANQGSEA. The CDR3 here is CSVKGGSYEQYF. The CDR3 DNA follows: TGCAGCGTCAAGGGAGGGTCCTACGAGCAGTACTTC.

To note about this clone: Other nucleotide sequences in the sample specify the same CDR3. J is TRBJ2-2 and V is TRBV5-1; D is possibly TRBD1 (5 bases). The V gene's germline CDR1 is SGHRS and CDR2 YFSETQ. Trimming pared 3 bases from V and 1 base from J, leaving 7 bases between. The length of the CDR3 is 14 residues. CDR3 sequence: CASSSGQNTGELFF. CDR3 bases: TGCGCCAGCAGCTCAGGACAGAACACCGGGGAGCTGTTTTTT. Full variable domain (rest looked up from reference TRBV5-1 and TRBJ2-2): KAGVTQTPRYLIKTRGQQVTLSCSPISGHRSVSWYQQTPGQGLQFLFEYFSETQRNKGNFPGRFSGRQFSNSRSEMNVSTLELGDSALYLCASSSGQNTGELFFGEGSRLTVL.

In its sample, this clone was seen once. The chain has TRBV18 and TRBJ2-7; D is unresolved. This CDR3 comprises 11 residues. V lost 6 bases and J 3 bases, leaving 6 bases between the germline ends. Germline V gene data show CDR1 as KGHSH and CDR2 as LQKENI. The CDR3 is CASSGNYEQYF. The CDR3 DNA sequence: TGTGCCAGCTCGGGTAACTACGAGCAGTACTTC.

The rearrangement joins TRBV6-1 to TRBJ1-4; D not resolved. Germline lookup yields CDR1 MNHNS and CDR2 SASEGT. V was trimmed by 2 bases and J by 7 bases, leaving 14 bases between them. The CDR3 extends over 15 amino acids. CDR3 DNA: TGTGCCAGCAGTGAACTCCTTGAGGGTTCTGAAAAACTGTTTTTT. Translating it yields CASSELLEGSEKLFF.

V gene TRBV19 combines with J gene TRBJ2-5, with 9 nucleotides matching TRBD1. Germline lookup yields CDR1 LNHDA and CDR2 SQIVND (reference sequence). Trimming removed 2 bases from V and 4 bases from J; junction bases left unmatched: 2. This CDR3 comprises 14 residues. For the CDR3, the DNA is TGTGCCAGTAGTATAAACAGGGGGCGAGAGACCCAGTACTTC. Protein sequence: CASSINRGRETQYF.

This clone appeared a few times. The chain uses TRBV5-1 and TRBJ2-1; 10 positions agree with TRBD1. The CDR3 has 16 amino acids. The junction had 9 bases not matched to a gene; V was cut back by 0 bases and J by 9 bases. Germline-derived CDR1 and CDR2 are SGHRS and YFSETQ. The CDR3 region has the DNA TGCGCCAGCAGCTTGGAGACAGGGGGCGCTTATAGTGAGCAGTTCTTC. Translated: CASSLETGGAYSEQFF. Complete variable domain (other parts from reference TRBV5-1 and TRBJ2-1): KAGVTQTPRYLIKTRGQQVTLSCSPISGHRSVSWYQQTPGQGLQFLFEYFSETQRNKGNFPGRFSGRQFSNSRSEMNVSTLELGDSALYLCASSLETGGAYSEQFFGPGTRLTVL.

This CDR3 is CASSESSREQYF. Here the CDR3 DNA reads TGTGCCAGCAGTGAATCCTCCCGCGAGCAGTACTTC. The chain has TRBV6-1 and TRBJ2-7; no firm D call. This CDR3 is built from 12 residues. Germline CDR1 is MNHNS and CDR2 is SASEGT. Trimming pared 2 bases from V and 6 bases from J, leaving 8 bases between.

This chain joins TRBV10-3 and TRBJ1-4; D ambiguous. The CDR3 has 15 residues. V dropped 3 bases and J dropped 3 bases, with 11 bases sitting between them. Germline V gives CDR1 ENHRY, CDR2 SYGVKD. DNA for the CDR3: TGTGCCATCAGTGACTTAGGGCTCTCTAATGAAAAACTGTTTTTT. It is translated as CAISDLGLSNEKLFF.

V is TRBV7-9 and J is TRBJ2-3; 7 positions agree with TRBD1. The CDR3 length is 15 residues. Germline CDR1 is SEHNR and CDR2 is FQNEAQ (reference sequence). J gave up 0 bases and V 5 bases, and 5 bases lay outside the gene matches. DNA for the CDR3: TGTGCCAGCAGCGGACAGGTGCCTAGCACAGATACGCAGTATTTT. It codes for CASSGQVPSTDTQYF. Based on the CDR3 plus reference TRBV7-9 and TRBJ2-3, the full variable domain is DTGVSQNPRHKITKRGQNVTFRCDPISEHNRLYWYRQTLGQGPEFLTYFQNEAQLEKSRLLSDRFSAERPKGSFSTLEIQRTEQGDSAMYLCASSGQVPSTDTQYFGPGTRLTVL.

V is TRBV18 and J is TRBJ2-3; D gene unclear. With 4 bases removed from V and 4 bases from J, the gap between germline ends came to 12 bases. The CDR3 is 14 amino acids. In germline, CDR1 is KGHSH, CDR2 LQKENI. The CDR3 DNA reads TGTGCCAGCTCACACCCCTCAGACCCAGATACGCAGTATTTT. It encodes CASSHPSDPDTQYF.

The V and J genes are TRBV28 and TRBJ1-5; D not resolved. V was cut by 8 bases and J by 5 bases, with 10 bases left in between. Germline assignment: CDR1 MDHEN and CDR2 SYDVKM. CDR3 length: 12 amino acids. CDR3 nucleotide sequence: TGTGCCAGCGGCAGGTTGCATCAGCCCCAGCATTTT. It codes for CASGRLHQPQHF.

The gene calls are TRBV5-1 and TRBJ2-1; 7 nucleotides align to TRBD1. With 7 bases clipped from V and 2 bases from J, the junction kept 9 bases outside the gene matches. CDR3 size: 15 residues. Germline loops: CDR1 SGHRS, CDR2 YFSETQ. The CDR3 nucleotides read TGCGCCAGCGCTGCGTCCGGGACAGCCTACAATGAGCAGTTCTTC. The encoded protein is CASAASGTAYNEQFF.

This chain links TRBV5-5 with TRBJ2-7; 13 nucleotides line up with TRBD2. The CDR3 has 14 residues. Losses at the gene ends were 1 base for V and 5 bases for J; bases not matched to a gene: 0. Germline CDR1 SGHKS, CDR2 YYEKEE (reference sequence). This chain's CDR3 is CASSLTSGRDEQYF. In DNA, the CDR3 is TGTGCCAGCAGCTTGACTAGCGGGAGGGACGAGCAGTACTTC.

This clone has a single count. The J gene is TRBJ1-5, the V gene TRBV7-2; unclear D gene. V dropped 1 base and J dropped 0 bases, with 13 bases sitting between them. The CDR3 has 17 residues. CDR1 and CDR2 from the germline V gene are SGHTA and FQGNSA. The CDR3 DNA is TGTGCCAGCAGCTTAGTGACGGGAGCAGATAGCAATCAGCCCCAGCATTTT. Its translation: CASSLVTGADSNQPQHF. The complete variable domain, with remaining parts taken from reference TRBV7-2 and TRBJ1-5, reads GAGVSQSPSNKVTEKGKDVELRCDPISGHTALYWYRQSLGQGLEFLIYFQGNSAPDKSGLPSDRFSAERTGGSVSTLTIQRTQQEDSAVYLCASSLVTGADSNQPQHFGDGTRLSIL.

The J gene is TRBJ2-7, the V gene TRBV5-1; D call uncertain. The CDR3 totals 14 residues. The germline V gene encodes CDR1 SGHRS and CDR2 YFSETQ. The ends were cut back, 3 bases at V and 1 base at J, with 11 bases in the middle. CDR3 bases: TGCGCCAGCAGCTCAATCTCCCCGTCCTACGAGCAGTACTTC. Residues: CASSSISPSYEQYF.